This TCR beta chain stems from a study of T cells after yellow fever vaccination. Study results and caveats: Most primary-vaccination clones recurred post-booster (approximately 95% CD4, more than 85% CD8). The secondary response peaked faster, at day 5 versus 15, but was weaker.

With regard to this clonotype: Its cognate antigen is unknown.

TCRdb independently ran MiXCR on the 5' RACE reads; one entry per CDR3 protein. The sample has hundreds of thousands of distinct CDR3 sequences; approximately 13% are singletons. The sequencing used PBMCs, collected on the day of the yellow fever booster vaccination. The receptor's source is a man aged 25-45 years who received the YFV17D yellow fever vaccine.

The CDR3 region has the DNA TGCAGTGCTACGACTAGCGGGATTTCCGGGGAGCTGTTTTTT. Translated, it gives CSATTSGISGELFF. The chain combines TRBV20-1 with TRBJ2-2; 11 nucleotides agree with TRBD2. The germline V gene encodes CDR1 DFQATT and CDR2 SNEGSKA (reference sequence). V lost 4 bases and J lost 6; bases outside the gene matches: 4. This CDR3 is 14 amino acids long.